Presented here are 13 T cell receptor beta chains from one specimen sequenced in a study of lymphopenia after photon versus proton radiotherapy. Profiling relied on immunoSEQ multiplex PCR, and the TCRdb table lists in-frame clones only, not all of them. The sample lists 35,000 to 40,000 clones, over 75% occurring once. Sequencing used peripheral blood, obtained from a patient treated with photon-based radiotherapy. Source of these receptors: a man in his fifties with gastric cancer.

In the case of this clone: An end of the junction differs from the germline gene, which may be a read error. The identical CDR3 is also encoded by other nucleotide sequences in the sample. This chain connects TRBV29-1 to TRBJ2-7, with TRBD2 as a possible D gene (6 bases). CDR1 and CDR2 (germline): SQVTM, ANQGSEA. This CDR3 contains 12 residues. The CDR3 protein is CSVGGDSYEQYF. DNA for the CDR3: TGCAGTGTTGGCGGGGACTCCTACGAGCAGTACTTC.

This chain joins TRBV19 and TRBJ2-3; no clear D. From germline, CDR1 is LNHDA and CDR2 SQIVND (reference sequence). Trimming cost V 6 bases and J 10 bases, with 14 bases left between them. This CDR3 is 12 amino acids long. The CDR3 nucleotides read TGTGCCAGTAGCATGACTCTCCAGGCGCAGTATTTT. As protein: CASSMTLQAQYF.

In this sample, this clone turned up a few times. This chain connects TRBV15 to TRBJ2-2; no clear D gene. The CDR3 loop spans 17 amino acids. Trimming took off 1 base at V and 0 bases at J, with 12 bases between the two ends. The germline V gene encodes CDR1 LNHNV and CDR2 YYDKDF (reference sequence). In nucleotides, the CDR3 is TGTGCCACCAGCAGAGGGGTGGCTAGGTCGAACACCGGGGAGCTGTTTTTT. Its protein product is CATSRGVARSNTGELFF.

V gene TRBV6-1 combines with J gene TRBJ2-7, with a weak D call TRBD1 (6 bases). V was cut by 3 bases and J by 1 base, with 10 bases left in between. The CDR3 has 14 residues. Germline values: CDR1 MNHNS, CDR2 SASEGT. CDR3 DNA sequence: TGTGCCAGCAGTGACGACAGGCCGTCCTACGAGCAGTACTTC. It translates to CASSDDRPSYEQYF.

The chain carries TRBV5-5 and TRBJ1-1, with D possibly being TRBD1 (5 bases). Germline-derived CDR1 and CDR2 are SGHKS and YYEKEE (reference sequence). Deletions cut 2 bases from V and 1 base from J, with 18 bases between. The CDR3 has 17 amino acids. CDR3 DNA: TGTGCCAGCAGCTTTGGTTTTTTTAGACAGCAGAACACTGAAGCTTTCTTT. This gives the protein CASSFGFFRQQNTEAFF.

V and J are TRBV4-1 and TRBJ1-1, with TRBD1 matching over 7 bases. This CDR3 has 16 amino acids. V was clipped by 1 base and J by 0 bases; unmatched bases: 5. CDR1 is MGHRA and CDR2 is YSYEKL in the germline V gene. The chain's CDR3 is CASSQGYRGVNTEAFF. CDR3 DNA: TGCGCCAGCAGCCAAGGATACAGGGGTGTGAACACTGAAGCTTTCTTT.

This sequence joins TRBV7-9 and TRBJ1-2; 11 bases align to TRBD1. The CDR3 totals 14 residues. V shed 5 bases, J shed 8 bases, and the junction held 7 bases outside the gene matches. Germline V gene data show CDR1 as SEHNR and CDR2 as FQNEAQ (reference sequence). CDR3 bases: TGTGCCAGCAGCCGATGGACAGGGGGCGAGGGCTACACCTTC. This encodes CASSRWTGGEGYTF.

The chain joins TRBV2 to TRBJ2-3; 7 nucleotides align to TRBD2. The CDR3 has 16 residues. The V and J ends lost 6 bases and 0 bases, in that order; junction bases with no gene match: 9. CDR1 is SNHLY and CDR2 is FYNNEI in the germline V gene. CDR3 sequence: CASSPGTIWSTDTQYF. In DNA form, the CDR3 reads TGTGCCAGCAGCCCCGGGACTATTTGGAGCACAGATACGCAGTATTTT.

J is TRBJ1-5 and V is TRBV6-1; no clear D. Germline V gene lookup returns CDR1 MNHNS and CDR2 SASEGT. CDR3 length: 13 amino acids. The V and J ends lost 3 bases and 6 bases respectively, with 9 bases between them. The CDR3 DNA reads TGTGCCAGCAGTGAGGTGGGGAGTCAGCCCCAGCATTTT. The encoded protein is CASSEVGSQPQHF.

The V call is TRBV7-9, the J call TRBJ2-1; 8 bases align to TRBD1. Germline CDR1 reads SEHNR; CDR2 reads FQNEAQ (reference sequence). CDR3 length: 15 residues. V shed 4 bases and J 5 bases; nucleotides not matched to a gene: 7. CDR3 bases: TGTGCCAGCAGCTCCGGTTGGGGACAGGACAATGAGCAGTTCTTC. The encoded protein is CASSSGWGQDNEQFF.

CDR3 DNA sequence: TGCAGTGCTAGGGGGGACTACGAGCAGTACTTC. It translates to CSARGDYEQYF. This rearrangement joins TRBV20-1 to TRBJ2-5; TRBD1 or TRBD2 may be the D gene (5 bases each). The DNA end lines up better with TRBJ2-7; the J call may be wrong. Germline V lookup: CDR1 DFQATT, CDR2 SNEGSKA (reference sequence). CDR3 length: 11 residues.

This chain connects TRBV30 to TRBJ1-4; TRBD1 matches 7 bases. The CDR3 loop spans 15 amino acids. CDR1 and CDR2 (germline): GTSNPN, SVGIG (reference sequence). V gave up 1 base and J gave up 0 bases; unmatched junction bases: 2. CDR3 DNA: TGTGCCTGGAGTGGACAGGGAGCAACTAATGAAAAACTGTTTTTT. Its protein is CAWSGQGATNEKLFF.

This sequence joins TRBV4-1 and TRBJ2-1, with D uncertain. Trimming cost V 1 base and J 5 bases, with 9 bases left between them. Germline values: CDR1 MGHRA, CDR2 YSYEKL. This CDR3 has 14 residues. In nucleotides, the CDR3 is TGCGCCAGCAGCCAAGGCATGGGAAACAATGAGCAGTTCTTC. It translates to CASSQGMGNNEQFF.